A single sample is the source of the 25 T cell receptor beta chains below, sequenced in a study of T-cell memory formation after mild COVID-19. TCRdb passed the 5' RACE reads through MiXCR, listing each CDR3 protein once. The sample holds 200,000 to 250,000 distinct CDR3 sequences, 9% to 10% seen once. The sample was PBMCs or a T cell subset sorted from them (not recorded which). The receptor source for this set is a man aged 18 to 30 who had mild COVID-19 (a few samples of this study predate the infection). Cell type and time point are not known.

Only a few counts were recorded for this clonotype. The rearrangement uses TRBV7-9 and TRBJ2-3; maybe TRBD2 (6 bases). Per the germline V gene, CDR1 is SEHNR and CDR2 is FQNEAQ (reference sequence). The CDR3 is made up of 14 amino acids. With 6 bases removed from V and 2 bases from J, the gap between germline ends came to 12 bases. This CDR3 reads CASRDGGATDTQYF. CDR3 DNA: TGTGCCAGCAGGGATGGCGGGGCCACAGATACGCAGTATTTT.

This clonotype has only a few counts. The V gene is TRBV18, the J gene TRBJ1-2; TRBD1 matches 10 bases. Per germline, CDR1 KGHSH and CDR2 LQKENI. Trimming took 5 bases from V and 6 from J; bases not matched to a gene: 6. The CDR3 is made up of 14 amino acids. The CDR3 spells CASSLPGTGDGYTF. The CDR3 bases are TGTGCCAGCTCATTGCCCGGGACAGGGGATGGCTACACCTTC.

This clonotype was detected a few times. The rearrangement joins TRBV4-2 to TRBJ1-6; D uncertain. The CDR3 has 12 residues. The V gene lost 2 bases and the J gene lost 12 bases, with 8 bases spanning the gap. Germline loops: CDR1 LGHNA, CDR2 YNFKEQ. As DNA, the CDR3 is TGTGCCAGCAGCCAACAGGCAGAACCCCTCCACTTT. It is translated as CASSQQAEPLHF.

There are a few counts of this clonotype. The chain employs TRBV7-8 and TRBJ1-6; possibly TRBD1 for D (5 bases). V was pared by 1 base and J by 4 bases, with 11 bases between. The CDR3 has 16 amino acids. CDR1 and CDR2 from the germline V gene are SGHVS and FQNEAQ. The chain's CDR3 is CASSLGGVLYNSPLHF. The CDR3, as DNA: TGTGCCAGCAGCTTAGGAGGGGTTCTTTATAATTCACCCCTCCACTTT.

This clonotype occurred many times. The J gene is TRBJ2-3, the V gene TRBV12-3 or TRBV12-4; the D call may be TRBD1 or TRBD2 (5 bases each). The CDR3 has 15 amino acids. V lost 6 bases and J lost 2, with 15 bases in between. CDR3 bases: TGTGCCAGCAGCACCCATACGGGGACCACAGATACGCAGTATTTT. It specifies CASSTHTGTTDTQYF.

The V and J genes are TRBV6-5 and TRBJ2-7; 8 nucleotides line up with TRBD2. V was pared by 2 bases and J by 6 bases, with 9 bases of the junction left unmatched. Germline V gene sequence: CDR1 MNHEY, CDR2 SVGAGI. The CDR3 consists of 15 residues. CDR3: CASSYLSGGPFEQYF. CDR3 nucleotides: TGTGCCAGCAGTTACCTGTCGGGGGGGCCCTTCGAGCAGTACTTC.

The sample holds a few counts of this clonotype. The chain links TRBV5-1 to TRBJ1-1; D is unclear. The CDR3 totals 16 residues. The V end was cut by 4 bases, the J end by 7 bases, with 23 bases between. Germline V gene data show CDR1 as SGHRS and CDR2 as YFSETQ. The CDR3 DNA follows: TGCGCCAGCAGCCCCCGGGTGTCGGCCAGCCAAGATGAAGCTTTCTTT. Amino acid sequence: CASSPRVSASQDEAFF.

The chain joins TRBV4-3 to TRBJ1-3; D unresolved. The CDR3 has 14 amino acids. With 0 bases removed from V and 0 bases from J, the gap between germline ends came to 3 bases. CDR1 and CDR2 (germline): LGHNA, YSLEER. This CDR3 reads CASSQENSGNTIYF. The CDR3 DNA reads TGCGCCAGCAGCCAAGAAAACTCTGGAAACACCATATATTTT.

This clonotype was seen many times. This chain connects TRBV9 to TRBJ1-2; D is undetermined. Germline V gives CDR1 SGDLS, CDR2 YYNGEE. With 5 bases removed from V and 5 bases from J, the gap between germline ends came to 13 bases. CDR3 size: 13 residues. This CDR3 reads CASRKNDGYGYTF. The CDR3 DNA reads as TGTGCCAGCAGGAAGAACGACGGGTATGGCTACACCTTC.

The chain employs TRBV4-2 and TRBJ1-1, with D possibly TRBD1 on 6 matching bases. This CDR3 has 15 amino acids. In germline, CDR1 is LGHNA, CDR2 YNFKEQ. V was trimmed by 0 bases and J by 3 bases, leaving 11 bases between them. For the CDR3, the DNA is TGTGCCAGCAGCCAAGAAGGTAGGACAGACACTGAAGCTTTCTTT. Protein sequence: CASSQEGRTDTEAFF.

This chain links TRBV5-1 with TRBJ1-1, with TRBD1 matching 8 bases. Germline V lookup: CDR1 SGHRS, CDR2 YFSETQ. V lost 5 bases and J lost 1; bases outside the gene matches: 4. The CDR3 sequence is 14 residues long. The CDR3 sequence: CASRRGTGNTEAFF. The CDR3 DNA reads TGCGCCAGCAGGAGGGGGACAGGGAACACTGAAGCTTTCTTT.

This clonotype showed up just a few times. The chain links TRBV6-5 to TRBJ2-7; possibly TRBD1 for D (6 bases). Looked up from germline, CDR1 is MNHEY and CDR2 is SVGAGI. The CDR3 runs 13 residues. Trimming pared 4 bases from V and 7 bases from J, leaving 14 bases between. The CDR3 nucleotides are TGTGCCAGCAGTTTCCCAGGGGCCCCGGAGCAGTACTTC. This sequence encodes CASSFPGAPEQYF.

The chain carries TRBV5-1 and TRBJ1-6, with D possibly being TRBD1 (6 bases). V was shortened by 3 bases and J by 5 bases, with 18 bases between the two germline ends. Germline values: CDR1 SGHRS, CDR2 YFSETQ. CDR3 length: 17 amino acids. The DNA for the CDR3 is TGCGCCAGCAGCTCAAACGGGTTCAGGGGTGATAATTCACCCCTCCACTTT. Protein sequence: CASSSNGFRGDNSPLHF.

V gene TRBV7-2 combines with J gene TRBJ1-1; 8 bases match TRBD1. The CDR3 spans 14 residues. The germline V gene encodes CDR1 SGHTA and CDR2 FQGNSA. J gave up 5 bases and V 2 bases, and 4 bases lay outside the gene matches. The chain's CDR3 is CASSLNRGRTEAFF. The CDR3 nucleotides read TGTGCCAGCAGCTTAAACAGGGGGAGAACTGAAGCTTTCTTT.

This clonotype was counted a few times. V and J are TRBV5-1 and TRBJ2-5; no clear D gene. The germline CDR1 and CDR2 sequences are SGHRS and YFSETQ. This CDR3 is 15 amino acids long. Trimming removed 0 bases at V and 5 bases at J, with 14 bases between. CDR3 amino acids: CASSLAGLGGETQYF. CDR3 nucleotides: TGCGCCAGCAGCTTGGCCGGGCTAGGTGGTGAGACCCAGTACTTC.

This clonotype was detected ten times or more. This chain connects TRBV7-9 to TRBJ2-5, with D possibly being TRBD2 (5 bases). CDR1 is SEHNR and CDR2 is FQNEAQ in the germline V gene (reference sequence). CDR3 length: 13 residues. V gave up 8 bases and J gave up 5 bases, with 15 bases separating them. For the CDR3, the DNA is TGTGCCAGCCGCCGTCCCGGGGAGGAGACCCAGTACTTC. This translates into CASRRPGEETQYF.

This clonotype was seen a few times. V gene TRBV7-9 combines with J gene TRBJ1-1; 7 bases agree with TRBD1. Germline CDR1 reads SEHNR; CDR2 reads FQNEAQ (reference sequence). Trimming cost V 5 bases and J 7 bases; bases outside gene matches: 7. This CDR3 region has 13 residues. The CDR3 DNA reads TGTGCCAGCAGCCGCGGGACAGCCAGTGAAGCTTTCTTT. Protein sequence: CASSRGTASEAFF.

This clonotype came up many times. The chain combines TRBV2 with TRBJ2-3; the D is unclear. The germline V gene encodes CDR1 SNHLY and CDR2 FYNNEI. CDR3 size: 13 residues. With 4 bases removed from V and 3 bases from J, the gap between germline ends came to 8 bases. CDR3 amino acids: CASSGSRTDTQYF. The DNA for the CDR3 is TGTGCCAGCAGTGGATCCAGAACAGATACGCAGTATTTT.

The genes are TRBV12-3 or TRBV12-4 and TRBJ2-7; the D is unclear. The CDR3 has 12 amino acids. The V end was cut by 4 bases, the J end by 6 bases, with 10 bases between. CDR3 region: CASSSDIAEQYF. CDR3 DNA sequence: TGTGCCAGCAGTTCCGACATCGCCGAGCAGTACTTC.

The rearrangement links TRBV4-2 to TRBJ1-2, with 8 bases fitting TRBD1. V dropped 4 bases and J dropped 8; count of bases not matched to a gene: 9. Germline V gives CDR1 LGHNA, CDR2 YNFKEQ. The CDR3 runs to 14 residues. CDR3 sequence (DNA): TGTGCCAGCAGCCCGACAGGGGCTTTAGGAGGCTACACCTTC. It specifies CASSPTGALGGYTF.

This chain joins TRBV6-2 or TRBV6-3 and TRBJ1-2; 9 positions agree with TRBD1. The CDR3 consists of 15 residues. The germline V gene encodes CDR1 MNHEY and CDR2 SVGEGT. Trimming at V came to 4 bases and at J to 4 bases, leaving 7 bases not matched to a gene. In nucleotides, the CDR3 is TGTGCCAGCAGTTTCACAGGGGGCGCTTCCTATGGCTACACCTTC. This gives the protein CASSFTGGASYGYTF.

The chain uses TRBV5-1 and TRBJ2-5, with TRBD2 matching 7 bases. V shed 4 bases and J 5 bases; nucleotides not matched to a gene: 14. This CDR3 comprises 16 residues. Per germline, CDR1 SGHRS and CDR2 YFSETQ. The CDR3 reads CASSPGGGWDRETQYF. The CDR3 nucleotides are TGCGCCAGCAGCCCTGGCGGGGGTTGGGATCGCGAGACCCAGTACTTC.

This clonotype showed up just a few times. The CDR3 coding sequence is TGCAGCGTGGAAAGGAGCAACACTGAAGCTTTCTTT. Translated, it gives CSVERSNTEAFF. The genes are TRBV29-1 and TRBJ1-1; D is unresolved. The CDR3 contains 12 residues. Germline CDR1 and CDR2: SQVTM and ANQGSEA. Trimming removed 6 bases from V and 2 bases from J, with 10 bases in between.

The sample holds many counts of this clonotype. This chain uses TRBV12-3 or TRBV12-4 with TRBJ2-5; tentative D call: TRBD1 (6 bases). The length of the CDR3 is 13 residues. Trimming removed 3 bases from V and 3 bases from J, with 8 bases in between. As DNA, the CDR3 is TGTGCCAGCAGTTTGGGACAAAAAGAGACCCAGTACTTC. Translated: CASSLGQKETQYF.

The V call is TRBV5-1, the J call TRBJ2-2; D not resolved. The V end lost 0 bases, the J end lost 3 bases, and 9 bases lay between the germline ends. The CDR3 is 15 residues long. Germline CDR1 SGHRS, CDR2 YFSETQ. The CDR3 nucleotides are TGCGCCAGCAGCTTGGGGGCGCCTCACACCGGGGAGCTGTTTTTT. Protein sequence: CASSLGAPHTGELFF.